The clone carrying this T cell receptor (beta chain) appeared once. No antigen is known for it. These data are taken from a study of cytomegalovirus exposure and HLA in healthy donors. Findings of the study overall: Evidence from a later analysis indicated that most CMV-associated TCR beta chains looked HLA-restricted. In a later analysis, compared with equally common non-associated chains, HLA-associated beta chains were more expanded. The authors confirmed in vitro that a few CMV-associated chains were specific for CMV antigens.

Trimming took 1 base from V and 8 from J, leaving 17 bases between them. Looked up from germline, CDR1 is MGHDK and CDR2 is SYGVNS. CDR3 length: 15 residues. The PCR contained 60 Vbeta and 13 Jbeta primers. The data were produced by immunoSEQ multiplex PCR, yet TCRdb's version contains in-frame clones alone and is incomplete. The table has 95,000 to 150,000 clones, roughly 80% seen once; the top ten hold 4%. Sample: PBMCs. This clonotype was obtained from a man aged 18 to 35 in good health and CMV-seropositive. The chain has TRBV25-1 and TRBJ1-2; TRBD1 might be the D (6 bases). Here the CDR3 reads CASSESPGQVNGYTF. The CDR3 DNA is TGTGCCAGCAGTGAATCCCCGGGACAAGTTAACGGCTACACCTTC.